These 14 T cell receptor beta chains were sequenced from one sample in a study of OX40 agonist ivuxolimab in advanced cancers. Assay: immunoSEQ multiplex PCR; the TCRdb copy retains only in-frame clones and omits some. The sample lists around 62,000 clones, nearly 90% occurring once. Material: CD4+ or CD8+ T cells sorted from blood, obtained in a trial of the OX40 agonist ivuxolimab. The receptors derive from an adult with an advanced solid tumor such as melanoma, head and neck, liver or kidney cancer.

CDR3 amino acids: CASTQTTSGANVLTF. CDR3 DNA sequence: TGCGCCAGCACCCAGACCACATCTGGGGCCAACGTCCTGACTTTC. The chain recombines TRBV5-1 with TRBJ2-6, with D unclear. Trimming stripped 6 bases from V and 1 base from J, with 11 bases between. The CDR3 has 15 amino acids. Germline assignment: CDR1 SGHRS and CDR2 YFSETQ. Combining the CDR3 with reference TRBV5-1 and TRBJ2-6 gives the whole variable domain KAGVTQTPRYLIKTRGQQVTLSCSPISGHRSVSWYQQTPGQGLQFLFEYFSETQRNKGNFPGRFSGRQFSNSRSEMNVSTLELGDSALYLCASTQTTSGANVLTFGAGSRLTVL.

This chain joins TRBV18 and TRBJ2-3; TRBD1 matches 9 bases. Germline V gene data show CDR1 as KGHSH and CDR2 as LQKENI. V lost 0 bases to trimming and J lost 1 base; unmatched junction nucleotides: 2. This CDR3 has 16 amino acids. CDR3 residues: CASSPPRTGGTDTQYF. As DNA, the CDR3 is TGTGCCAGCTCACCACCCCGGACAGGGGGCACAGATACGCAGTATTTT.

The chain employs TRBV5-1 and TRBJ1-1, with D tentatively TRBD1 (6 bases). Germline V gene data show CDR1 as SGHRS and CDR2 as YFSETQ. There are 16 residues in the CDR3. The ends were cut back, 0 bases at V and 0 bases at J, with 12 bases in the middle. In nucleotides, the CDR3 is TGCGCCAGCAGCTTGGTCTCGCAGGGGCTGAACACTGAAGCTTTCTTT. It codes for CASSLVSQGLNTEAFF.

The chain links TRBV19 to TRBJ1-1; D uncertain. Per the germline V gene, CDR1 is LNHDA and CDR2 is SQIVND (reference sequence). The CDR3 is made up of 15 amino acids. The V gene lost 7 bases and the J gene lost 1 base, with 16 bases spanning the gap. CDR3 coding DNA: TGTGCCAGTACCCCGGTACAGCGCGAGAACACTGAAGCTTTCTTT. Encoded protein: CASTPVQRENTEAFF.

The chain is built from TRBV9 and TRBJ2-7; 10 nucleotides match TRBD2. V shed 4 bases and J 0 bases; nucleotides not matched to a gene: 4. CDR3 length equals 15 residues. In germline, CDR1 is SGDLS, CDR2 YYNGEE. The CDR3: CASSPGLAYSYEQYF. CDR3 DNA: TGTGCCAGCAGCCCGGGACTAGCGTACTCCTACGAGCAGTACTTC.

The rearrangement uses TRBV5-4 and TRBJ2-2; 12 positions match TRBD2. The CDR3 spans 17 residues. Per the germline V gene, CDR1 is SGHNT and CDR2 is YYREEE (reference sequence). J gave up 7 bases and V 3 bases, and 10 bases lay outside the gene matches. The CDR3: CASSWGPSGRAYGELFF. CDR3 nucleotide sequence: TGTGCCAGCAGCTGGGGGCCTAGCGGGAGGGCGTACGGGGAGCTGTTTTTT. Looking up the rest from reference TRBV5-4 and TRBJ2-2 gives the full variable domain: ETGVTQSPTHLIKTRGQQVTLRCSSQSGHNTVSWYQQALGQGPQFIFQYYREEENGRGNFPPRFSGLQFPNYSSELNVNALELDDSALYLCASSWGPSGRAYGELFFGEGSRLTVL.

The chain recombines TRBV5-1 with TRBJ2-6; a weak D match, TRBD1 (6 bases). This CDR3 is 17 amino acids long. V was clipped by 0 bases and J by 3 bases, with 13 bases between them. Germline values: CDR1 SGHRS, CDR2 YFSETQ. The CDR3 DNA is TGCGCCAGCAGCTTGGTCTTCACAGGGAGTGGGGCCAACGTCCTGACTTTC. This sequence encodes CASSLVFTGSGANVLTF.

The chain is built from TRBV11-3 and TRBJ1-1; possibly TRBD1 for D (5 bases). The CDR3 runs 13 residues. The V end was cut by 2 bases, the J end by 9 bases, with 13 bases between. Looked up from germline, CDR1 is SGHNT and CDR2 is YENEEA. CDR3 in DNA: TGTGCCAGCAGCTTATCAGGGTTTACGCAAGCTTTCTTT. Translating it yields CASSLSGFTQAFF.

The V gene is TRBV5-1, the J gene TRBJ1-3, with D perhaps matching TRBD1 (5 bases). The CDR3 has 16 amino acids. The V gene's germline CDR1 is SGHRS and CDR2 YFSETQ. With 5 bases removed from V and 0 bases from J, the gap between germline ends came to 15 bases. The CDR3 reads CASRPLAQGSGNTIYF. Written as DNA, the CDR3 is TGCGCCAGCAGACCCCTCGCCCAGGGCTCTGGAAACACCATATATTTT.

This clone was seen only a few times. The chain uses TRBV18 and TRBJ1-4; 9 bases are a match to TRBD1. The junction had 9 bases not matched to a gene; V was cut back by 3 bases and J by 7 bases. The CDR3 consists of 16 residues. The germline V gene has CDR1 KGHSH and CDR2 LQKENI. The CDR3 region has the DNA TGTGCCAGCTCACCTCGAGAGGGACAGGGTGGTGAAAAACTGTTTTTT. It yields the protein CASSPREGQGGEKLFF.

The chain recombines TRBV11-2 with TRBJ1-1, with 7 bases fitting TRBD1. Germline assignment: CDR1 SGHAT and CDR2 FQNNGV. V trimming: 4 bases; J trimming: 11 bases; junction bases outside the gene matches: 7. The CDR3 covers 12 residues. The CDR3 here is CASSSDRVVAFF. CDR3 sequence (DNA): TGTGCCAGCAGCTCTGACAGGGTCGTGGCTTTCTTT.

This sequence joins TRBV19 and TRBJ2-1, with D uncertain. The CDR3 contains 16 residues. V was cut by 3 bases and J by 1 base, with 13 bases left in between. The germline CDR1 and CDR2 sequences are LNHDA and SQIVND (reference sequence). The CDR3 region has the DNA TGTGCCAGTAGTATTCTACGGATGGCTTCCTACAATGAGCAGTTCTTC. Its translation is CASSILRMASYNEQFF.

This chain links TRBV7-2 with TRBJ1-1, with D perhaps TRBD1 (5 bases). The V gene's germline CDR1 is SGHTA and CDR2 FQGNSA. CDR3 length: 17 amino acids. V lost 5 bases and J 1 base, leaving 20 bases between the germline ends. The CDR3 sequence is CASSPRYRTHENTEAFF. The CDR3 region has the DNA TGTGCCAGCAGCCCCCGCTACCGGACACATGAGAACACTGAAGCTTTCTTT.

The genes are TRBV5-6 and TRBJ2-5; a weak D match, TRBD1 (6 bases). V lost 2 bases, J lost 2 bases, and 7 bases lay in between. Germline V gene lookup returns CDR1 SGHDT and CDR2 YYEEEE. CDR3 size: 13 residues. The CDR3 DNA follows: TGTGCCAGCAGCTTAAGGGGGCAAGAGACCCAGTACTTC. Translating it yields CASSLRGQETQYF.